This T cell receptor beta chain was recorded in a study of Ad26.COV2.S vaccination and SARS-CoV-2 variants. Overall study: Donor had been placed in the Ad26.COV2.S arm of the COV1001 trial. Administration of Ad26.COV2.S was intramuscular, either once or twice 56 days apart.

CDR1 is SGHVS, CDR2 FQNEAQ, per germline. The CDR3 spans 15 residues. Trimming stripped 1 base from V and 6 bases from J, with 12 bases between. This clone was counted a few times. Treatment given: some 20 received Ad26.COV2.S at low or high dose, single or two shots; roughly 5 received placebo; per-sample allocation not given. The investigators took samples on day 63 after the first vaccine or placebo injection. Some clones are missing from TCRdb's copy, which holds only in-frame ones; the method was immunoSEQ multiplex PCR. The data show about 680,000 clones, with 80% to 90% seen just once and roughly 1.5% held by the top ten.

This TCR came from a person aged 18-60 years who received the Ad26.COV2.S COVID-19 vaccine or a placebo. The sample here was peripheral blood, taken in a trial of Ad26.COV2.S vaccine versus placebo. This chain connects TRBV7-8 to TRBJ2-2; D might be TRBD1 (6 bases). DNA for the CDR3: TGTGCCAGCAGCTTAGTACAGGGCGGCGCCGGGGAGCTGTTTTTT. Protein: CASSLVQGGAGELFF.